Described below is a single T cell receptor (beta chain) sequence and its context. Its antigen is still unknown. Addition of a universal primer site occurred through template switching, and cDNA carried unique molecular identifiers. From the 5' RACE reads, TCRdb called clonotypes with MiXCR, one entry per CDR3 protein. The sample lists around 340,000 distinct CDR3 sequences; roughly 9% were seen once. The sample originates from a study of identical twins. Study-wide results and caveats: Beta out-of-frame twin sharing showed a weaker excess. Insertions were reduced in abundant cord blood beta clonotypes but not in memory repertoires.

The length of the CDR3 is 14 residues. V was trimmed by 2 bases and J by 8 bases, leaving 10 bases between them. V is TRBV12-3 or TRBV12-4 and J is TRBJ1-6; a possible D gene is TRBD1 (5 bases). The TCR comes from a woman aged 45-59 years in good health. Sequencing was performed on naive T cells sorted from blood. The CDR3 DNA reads TGTGCCAGCAGTTTAACCGAAGGGGATTCACCCCTCCACTTT. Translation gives CASSLTEGDSPLHF.